This T cell receptor (beta chain) comes out of a study of cytomegalovirus exposure and HLA in healthy donors. Overall study: In an early release, HLA-typed donors contributed 80 million to 95 million unique TCR sequences. Study-level findings and limits: Most TCR beta V segments were productive about 87% or about 30% of the time in an earlier analysis.

Germline CDR1 LNHDA, CDR2 SQIVND (reference sequence). The ends were cut back, 5 bases at V and 7 bases at J, with 11 bases in the middle. The CDR3 runs to 13 residues. This clone appeared a single time. Its antigen remains unidentified. The PCR used 60 Vbeta and 13 Jbeta primers. The method was immunoSEQ multiplex PCR; TCRdb's version includes in-frame clones alone and lacks a portion of them. The sample has about 150,000 clones, 80% seen once. The TCR was taken from a woman in her 40s in good health and CMV-seronegative. The sequenced sample was PBMCs. The rearrangement uses TRBV19 and TRBJ1-4, with TRBD1 as a possible D gene (6 bases). CDR3 protein: CASSRGQFEKLFF. CDR3 sequence (DNA): TGTGCCAGTAGTCGTGGACAGTTTGAAAAACTGTTTTTT.